The 15 T cell receptor beta chains in this list originate from one sample, sequenced in a study of cytomegalovirus exposure and HLA in healthy donors. Profiled with immunoSEQ multiplex PCR; TCRdb holds only in-frame clones, not every one. The profile shows approximately 120,000 clones, roughly nine tenths of them singletons. Material for sequencing was PBMCs. These receptors all stem from a woman between 18 and 29 years old in good health and CMV-seronegative.

This clone was seen ten or more times. V is TRBV11-2 and J is TRBJ1-2; 11 bases align to TRBD1. Germline V gives CDR1 SGHAT, CDR2 FQNNGV. V was pared by 4 bases and J by 12 bases, with 7 bases of the junction left unmatched. The CDR3 loop spans 13 amino acids. The CDR3 sequence: CASSSGTGGFNTF. As DNA, the CDR3 is TGTGCCAGCAGCTCCGGGACAGGGGGATTTAACACCTTC.

The chain couples TRBV28 to TRBJ2-3; TRBD2 is a possible D gene (6 bases). Looked up from germline, CDR1 is MDHEN and CDR2 is SYDVKM. Trimming left V 6 bases short and J 0 bases short, with 7 bases between. The CDR3 runs 13 residues. DNA of the CDR3: TGTGCCAGCAGGGAGGGGAGCACAGATACGCAGTATTTT. Translating gives CASREGSTDTQYF.

This chain joins TRBV15 and TRBJ2-3; 10 nucleotides line up with TRBD2. J gave up 0 bases and V 0 bases, and 3 bases lay outside the gene matches. Germline CDR1 LNHNV, CDR2 YYDKDF (reference sequence). CDR3 size: 17 residues. CDR3 sequence: CATSREVAGGSTDTQYF. In nucleotides, the CDR3 is TGTGCCACCAGCAGAGAGGTAGCGGGGGGCAGCACAGATACGCAGTATTTT.

This clone was counted a few times. The chain couples TRBV20-1 to TRBJ2-7, with 8 bases aligning to TRBD2. Germline V gene data show CDR1 as DFQATT and CDR2 as SNEGSKA (reference sequence). This CDR3 contains 11 residues. CDR3 in amino acids: CVAGPRVEQYF. CDR3 sequence (DNA): TGCGTAGCGGGACCACGGGTCGAGCAGTACTTC.

V usage is TRBV19 and J usage is TRBJ2-3; 8 bases map to TRBD2. The germline V gene encodes CDR1 LNHDA and CDR2 SQIVND (reference sequence). This CDR3 region has 15 residues. J lost 4 bases, V lost 7 bases, and 10 bases had no gene match. The CDR3 DNA reads as TGTGCCAGTAAAAGTCCGGGACTAGTTGCAGATACGCAGTATTTT. Translating gives CASKSPGLVADTQYF. Supplemented by reference TRBV19 and TRBJ2-3, the full variable domain reads DGGITQSPKYLFRKEGQNVTLSCEQNLNHDAMYWYRQDPGQGLRLIYYSQIVNDFQKGDIAEGYSVSREKKESFPLTVTSAQKNPTAFYLCASKSPGLVADTQYFGPGTRLTVL.

The chain links TRBV5-6 to TRBJ2-1; D ambiguous. The germline CDR1 and CDR2 sequences are SGHDT and YYEEEE. V was pared by 0 bases and J by 6 bases, with 7 bases between. There are 13 residues in the CDR3. The CDR3 DNA is TGTGCCAGCAGCTTGGGATTCAGCAATGAGCAGTTCTTC. As protein: CASSLGFSNEQFF.

The chain links TRBV7-6 to TRBJ1-1; perhaps TRBD1 as D (6 bases). Germline loops: CDR1 SGHVS, CDR2 FNYEAQ. Trimming left V 5 bases short and J 5 bases short, with 18 bases between. This CDR3 has 15 residues. As DNA, the CDR3 is TGTGCCAGCAGCGCAGTAGTAGAAGGGGGTACTGAAGCTTTCTTT. Amino acids: CASSAVVEGGTEAFF.

This clone was counted a single time. V is TRBV5-1 and J is TRBJ2-2; possible D gene TRBD2, 5 bases. The germline V and J ends were trimmed by 7 bases and 4 bases, with 14 bases remaining between them. This CDR3 is built from 14 residues. Looked up from germline, CDR1 is SGHRS and CDR2 is YFSETQ. The DNA of the CDR3 is TGCGCCAGCGGATACTTTGGAGGCACCGGGGAGCTGTTTTTT. Translated: CASGYFGGTGELFF.

The chain joins TRBV28 to TRBJ1-5; unclear D gene. The V end was cut by 7 bases, the J end by 9 bases, with 13 bases between. Per germline, CDR1 MDHEN and CDR2 SYDVKM. CDR3 length: 12 amino acids. CDR3 nucleotide sequence: TGTGCCAGCAATATAGATCCGAGGCCCCAGCATTTT. As protein: CASNIDPRPQHF.

The V gene is TRBV28, the J gene TRBJ1-5; maybe TRBD1 (5 bases). CDR1 is MDHEN, CDR2 SYDVKM, per germline. This CDR3 has 14 residues. Trimming removed 3 bases at V and 7 bases at J, with 13 bases between. CDR3 in amino acids: CASSFGGLGQPQHF. For the CDR3, the DNA is TGTGCCAGCAGTTTCGGGGGATTAGGACAGCCCCAGCATTTT.

This chain connects TRBV28 to TRBJ1-2; D may be TRBD1 (6 bases). The CDR3 sequence is 14 residues long. Deletions cut 4 bases from V and 3 bases from J, with 12 bases between. The germline CDR1 and CDR2 sequences are MDHEN and SYDVKM. The CDR3: CASSSDRRDYGYTF. In nucleotides, the CDR3 is TGTGCCAGCAGTTCAGACAGGCGGGACTATGGCTACACCTTC.

The DNA of the CDR3 is TGTGCCTGGAGTGGACTAGCGGGGGGCGCCGGGGAGCTGTTTTTT. It codes for CAWSGLAGGAGELFF. The V call is TRBV30, the J call TRBJ2-2, with 13 bases that match TRBD2. V was clipped by 1 base and J by 6 bases; unmatched bases: 2. The CDR3 is 15 residues long. From germline, CDR1 is GTSNPN and CDR2 SVGIG (reference sequence).

V usage is TRBV6-1 and J usage is TRBJ1-6; the D is unclear. Germline CDR1 reads MNHNS; CDR2 reads SASEGT. The germline V and J ends were trimmed by 0 bases and 11 bases, with 14 bases remaining between them. The CDR3 runs 15 residues. The CDR3 loop reads CASSEALAGLTPLHF. In DNA, the CDR3 is TGTGCCAGCAGTGAAGCGCTTGCAGGTCTGACACCCCTCCACTTT.

The chain has TRBV7-2 and TRBJ1-2, with 10 bases aligning to TRBD1. The CDR3 totals 15 residues. Germline values: CDR1 SGHTA, CDR2 FQGNSA. J gave up 4 bases and V 4 bases, and 6 bases lay outside the gene matches. The CDR3 loop reads CASSSRQGAFYGYTF. CDR3 nucleotide sequence: TGTGCCAGCAGCTCCCGACAGGGGGCTTTCTATGGCTACACCTTC. The entire variable domain, with the rest obtained from reference TRBV7-2 and TRBJ1-2, is as follows: GAGVSQSPSNKVTEKGKDVELRCDPISGHTALYWYRQSLGQGLEFLIYFQGNSAPDKSGLPSDRFSAERTGGSVSTLTIQRTQQEDSAVYLCASSSRQGAFYGYTFGSGTRLTVV.

The chain carries TRBV6-5 and TRBJ1-1; D ambiguous. The CDR3 loop spans 13 amino acids. Trimming cost V 6 bases and J 3 bases, with 11 bases left between them. In germline, CDR1 is MNHEY, CDR2 SVGAGI. The CDR3 DNA reads as TGTGCCAGCAGCCCCCAGTCTGACACTGAAGCTTTCTTT. Its protein product is CASSPQSDTEAFF.